This T cell receptor beta chain was profiled in a study of response to subunit inactivated influenza vaccine. Study outcomes and limitations: Researchers suggested that each seasonal influenza vaccination recruits few new T cells.

This clonotype occurred a few times. Its antigen is unidentified. TCRdb analysed the RT-PCR reads with MiXCR anew, one entry per CDR3 protein. Of about 800,000 distinct CDR3 sequences in the sample, about 20% were seen once. This CDR3 contains 14 residues. The germline V and J ends were trimmed by 5 bases and 4 bases, with 15 bases remaining between them. The receptor's source is a man aged 50 to 60 who received an inactivated influenza vaccine. The chain recombines TRBV12-3 or TRBV12-4 with TRBJ2-7; D possibly matches TRBD1 or TRBD2 (5 bases each). Specimen: PBMCs from blood, collected less than 6 days after vaccination. The CDR3 loop is CASSGWDLSYEQYF. CDR3 nucleotide sequence: TGTGCCAGCAGTGGTTGGGACCTGTCTTACGAGCAGTACTTC.